Ten or more counts support the clone carrying this T cell receptor beta chain. The antigen remains unidentified. The data derive from a study of blood T cells in healthy people across ages. The study's findings and limits: The fall in TCR beta diversity per million T cells was roughly linear with age. Conclusively comparing naive with antigen-experienced cells was impossible with unsorted PBMCs.

The CDR3 runs 17 residues. Germline CDR1 SGHTA, CDR2 FQGNSA. V was trimmed by 0 bases and J by 8 bases, leaving 20 bases between them. Through a sample-barcoded 5' primer and a J-beta primer mix, a second PCR was run for about 6 to 11 cycles. TCRdb analysed the 5' RACE reads with MiXCR anew, one entry per CDR3 protein. Here the sample spans around 2 million distinct CDR3 sequences, 30% to 40% being singletons. Source material: blood. The sequence was collected from a human donor in good health. The chain links TRBV7-2 to TRBJ2-1; D is perhaps TRBD1 or TRBD2 (6 bases each). The DNA for the CDR3 is TGTGCCAGCAGCTTAGCGCGGGCAGTGGGGGCGGGGTATGAGCAGTTCTTC. Translated, it gives CASSLARAVGAGYEQFF.